This T cell receptor beta chain was retrieved from a study of CD8+ T cells in alopecia areata. Study background: The drug, oral tofacitinib, was given to treated patients at 5 to 10 mg twice daily. General observations from the study: It was lesional scalp, especially alopecia totalis/universalis, that showed higher clonality than normal scalp. Possibly as an HLA-related effect, TCR sharing across patients appeared less clear than in mice.

Details on this clone: The antigen remains unidentified.

The germline gives CDR1 SEHNR, CDR2 FQNEAQ (reference sequence). V lost 5 bases to trimming and J lost 9 bases; unmatched junction nucleotides: 6. This CDR3 comprises 13 residues. Extraction and reverse transcription of RNA yielded cDNA as the sequencing template. Measured with immunoSEQ multiplex PCR; TCRdb has only the in-frame clones, and not every one. The sample consists of fewer than 150,000 clones, 82% of them appearing once. Treatment indicated: oral pan-JAK inhibitor, 5-10 mg twice daily. The receptor was derived from a human donor with alopecia areata. The source was CD8+ T cells sorted from blood, collected at week 4, from a patient treated with tofacitinib. The chain couples TRBV7-9 to TRBJ2-3, with TRBD1 matching 9 bases. The CDR3 spells CASSNRTGVTQYF. In DNA, the CDR3 is TGTGCCAGCAGCAACCGGACAGGGGTCACGCAGTATTTT.